Presented here are 11 T cell receptor beta chains from one specimen sequenced in a study of regulatory T cells in long-lasting Graves disease. Time point described: newly diagnosed GD, antithyroid drugs for less than 3 months. From RNA extracted from PBMCs, the TCR library was made. CDR3 regions were amplified by Arm-PCR using iRepertoire HTBI primers to build TCR beta libraries. TCRdb re-analysed the multiplex PCR reads in MiXCR, keeping a single row per CDR3 protein. The data show about 240,000 distinct CDR3 sequences, with roughly a fifth seen just once and 11% to 15% held by the top ten. Sequenced here: peripheral blood mononuclear cells (PBMCs), sampled at new diagnosis, from a patient treated with antithyroid drugs. These receptors were collected from a female donor with Graves disease.

This clonotype was seen ten or more times. The rearrangement uses TRBV11-2 and TRBJ1-1; no firm D call. Germline-derived CDR1 and CDR2 are SGHAT and FQNNGV. Trimming cost V 2 bases and J 1 base, with 5 bases left between them. The CDR3 extends over 13 amino acids. The CDR3 nucleotides read TGTGCCAGCAGCTTAACGCAGAACACTGAAGCTTTCTTT. This translates into CASSLTQNTEAFF.

Only a few counts were recorded for this clonotype. This chain joins TRBV19 and TRBJ1-6; D is ambiguous. CDR3 length: 15 residues. The germline CDR1 and CDR2 sequences are LNHDA and SQIVND (reference sequence). Trimming took off 4 bases at V and 8 bases at J, with 15 bases between the two ends. The DNA for the CDR3 is TGTGCCAGTAGTAAACCGGGGAGGGCATATTCACCCCTCCACTTT. Translation: CASSKPGRAYSPLHF.

This clonotype showed up just a few times. CDR3 in DNA: TGCAGTGCGGCGTCCGGGACAGCGGTATACAATGAGCAGTTCTTC. Its translation is CSAASGTAVYNEQFF. This rearrangement joins TRBV20-1 to TRBJ2-1, with 7 bases matching TRBD1. V was clipped by 6 bases and J by 4 bases; unmatched bases: 12. This CDR3 has 15 amino acids. Per the germline V gene, CDR1 is DFQATT and CDR2 is SNEGSKA (reference sequence).

This clonotype was counted many times. V usage is TRBV27 and J usage is TRBJ1-1; D is ambiguous. The germline V gene has CDR1 MNHEY and CDR2 SMNVEV (reference sequence). Trimming pared 1 base from V and 7 bases from J, leaving 7 bases between. The CDR3 consists of 12 residues. The chain's CDR3 is CASSLLGSEAFF. CDR3 DNA: TGTGCCAGCAGTTTATTAGGCAGTGAAGCTTTCTTT.

The V gene is TRBV7-9, the J gene TRBJ1-6; the match to TRBD1 covers 9 bases. With 4 bases clipped from V and 9 bases from J, the junction kept 4 bases outside the gene matches. Germline V gives CDR1 SEHNR, CDR2 FQNEAQ (reference sequence). This CDR3 region has 14 residues. CDR3 protein: CASSSGTGLSPLHF. For the CDR3, the DNA is TGTGCCAGCAGCTCGGGGACAGGGCTTTCACCCCTCCACTTT.

Regarding this clonotype: A far larger clone is off by one base, so a read error is likely. V and J are TRBV12-3 or TRBV12-4 and TRBJ2-3; D is possibly TRBD1 (5 bases). The J call may be incorrect, as the DNA end agrees better with TRBJ2-5. The CDR3 is made up of 16 amino acids. DNA of the CDR3: TGTGCCAGCAGTTTCCGGACATCTACCCGAGCGGAGACCCAGTACTTC. Protein product: CASSFRTSTRAETQYF.

The V gene is TRBV10-2, the J gene TRBJ2-7, with a weak D call TRBD2 (5 bases). The CDR3 has 14 residues. Between the trimmed V and J ends, which lost 6 bases and 2 bases, there was a span of 14 bases. Germline CDR1 reads WSHSY; CDR2 reads SAAADI. Here the CDR3 DNA reads TGCGCCAGCAGCCTAGTCGGGGTTGCCTACGAGCAGTACTTC. It codes for CASSLVGVAYEQYF.

V usage is TRBV29-1 and J usage is TRBJ2-1; 8 bases map to TRBD2. Germline V gene data show CDR1 as SQVTM and CDR2 as ANQGSEA. The CDR3 totals 11 residues. The trim removed 7 bases at V and 7 bases at J, leaving 3 bases unmatched. The CDR3 coding sequence is TGCAGCGGTACTAGCGGAAATGAGCAGTTCTTC. This sequence encodes CSGTSGNEQFF.

There are many counts of this clonotype. V is TRBV10-3 and J is TRBJ2-7, with 11 bases lining up with TRBD2. The CDR3 spans 13 residues. Germline V lookup: CDR1 ENHRY, CDR2 SYGVKD. The junction had 2 bases not matched to a gene; V was cut back by 4 bases and J by 6 bases. The CDR3 loop is CAISGLAGSEQYF. The CDR3 DNA follows: TGTGCCATCAGTGGACTAGCGGGGAGCGAGCAGTACTTC.

At least ten counts were recorded for this clonotype. The CDR3 protein is CASTRGRNSPLHF. The DNA for the CDR3 is TGTGCCAGCACCAGGGGCAGAAATTCACCCCTCCACTTT. The genes are TRBV11-2 and TRBJ1-6, with D tentatively TRBD1 (6 bases). Per germline, CDR1 SGHAT and CDR2 FQNNGV. Trimming removed 7 bases at V and 7 bases at J, with 11 bases between. The CDR3 has 13 amino acids.

The CDR3 here is CASRPVQGTGAGANVLTF. Written as DNA, the CDR3 is TGTGCCAGCAGACCTGTACAGGGTACCGGCGCTGGGGCCAACGTCCTGACTTTC. The V call is TRBV5-4, the J call TRBJ2-6; D may be TRBD1 (6 bases). From germline, CDR1 is SGHNT and CDR2 YYREEE (reference sequence). The germline V and J ends were trimmed by 5 bases and 2 bases, with 20 bases remaining between them. CDR3 size: 18 residues.